This entry concerns a single TCR beta chain. How the authors handled the data: Reference gene primer amplification yielded estimated nucleated cell counts. The repertoire was sequenced with immunoSEQ multiplex PCR; TCRdb's copy has only in-frame clones and lacks some. V, J and clone size are taken as reported in that table, and D and trimming were inferred from the DNA itself. The sample comprises 150,000 to 200,000 clones, 89% of which are singletons, and roughly 6.7% rests with the top ten. This sample stems from a study of blood T cell repertoires in COVID-19. Study in general: Collection of acute and convalescent COVID-19 samples took place in the United States, Italy and Spain. Sources were T cells, B-cell-depleted T cells, or PBMCs; the material itself was cDNA or gDNA.

The CDR3 sequence is 14 residues long. Looked up from germline, CDR1 is SGHTA and CDR2 is FQGNSA. V lost 3 bases and J lost 4; bases outside the gene matches: 4. This receptor was obtained from a man aged 35 to 55 with acute or convalescent COVID-19. This chain links TRBV7-2 with TRBJ1-2; TRBD1 agrees at 8 bases. Sequenced material: peripheral blood. The CDR3 loop is CASSFLDRVYGYTF. The CDR3 DNA is TGTGCCAGCAGCTTTCTGGACAGGGTCTATGGCTACACCTTC.